Listed below are T cell receptor beta chains from one sample, sequenced in a study of OX40 agonist ivuxolimab in advanced cancers. Only in-frame clones appear in the TCRdb table, and some are missing; sequencing was by immunoSEQ multiplex PCR. This sample carries about 92,000 clones, roughly 90% of them seen once, and the ten largest clones take less than 0.4%. The input for sequencing was CD4+ or CD8+ T cells sorted from blood, taken in a trial of the OX40 agonist ivuxolimab. The receptors originated from an adult with an advanced solid tumor such as melanoma, head and neck, liver or kidney cancer. Both conserved end residues are part of each CDR3. The order of the fields is D gene, V gene, J gene, clone size, CDR3 protein, CDR3 DNA. The D gene is left open where the match is weak. Size tells how often a clone was seen (once, few, many) or the class of an expanded clone, and some rows leave it out.

>.|TRBV7-2|TRBJ2-3|.
CASSYLASTSTDTQYF
TGTGCCAGCAGCTATCTAGCGAGCACTAGCACAGATACGCAGTATTTT
>.|TRBV6-5|TRBJ1-5|.
CASRAGVSQPQHF
TGTGCCAGCAGAGCAGGGGTTAGTCAGCCCCAGCATTTT
>.|TRBV7-9|TRBJ1-4|.
CASSARQATNEKLFF
TGTGCCAGCAGCGCCCGACAGGCAACTAATGAAAAACTGTTTTTT
>.|TRBV6-5|TRBJ2-1|.
CASSYSTGSSKQFF
TGTGCCAGCAGTTATTCCACAGGTTCTTCGAAGCAGTTCTTC
>.|TRBV5-6|TRBJ1-2|.
CASSLGQPYGYTF
TGTGCCAGCAGCTTAGGGCAGCCCTATGGCTACACCTTC
>.|TRBV7-2|TRBJ2-1|.
CASSFVSRSSYNEQFF
TGTGCCAGCAGCTTTGTCTCCCGGAGCTCCTACAATGAGCAGTTCTTC
>TRBD1|TRBV27|TRBJ2-7|.
CASSFGGGQGSYEQYF
TGTGCCAGCAGTTTTGGAGGGGGACAGGGCTCCTACGAGCAGTACTTC
>TRBD1|TRBV28|TRBJ1-4|.
CASSARTGGFNEKLFF
TGTGCCAGCAGCGCTCGCACAGGGGGCTTTAATGAAAAACTGTTTTTT
>.|TRBV7-8|TRBJ2-5|.
CASSLAGTETQYF
TGTGCCAGCAGCTTAGCCGGAACAGAGACCCAGTACTTC
>TRBD1|TRBV4-1|TRBJ2-4|.
CASSQERQGGLSIQYF
TGCGCCAGCAGCCAAGAGCGACAGGGTGGTTTGTCCATTCAGTACTTC
>.|TRBV28|TRBJ2-6|.
CASSLSYSSSGANVLTF
TGTGCCAGCAGTTTATCCTACAGTTCCTCTGGGGCCAACGTCCTGACTTTC
>TRBD2|TRBV7-8|TRBJ2-7|once
CASSLAGRENNEQYF
TGTGCCAGCAGCTTAGCCGGGCGGGAGAACAACGAGCAGTACTTC
>TRBD1|TRBV29-1|TRBJ2-7|.
CSVGETGGNYEQYF
TGCAGCGTTGGCGAAACAGGGGGCAACTACGAGCAGTACTTC
>.|TRBV28|TRBJ2-7|.
CASSLTSEQYF
TGTGCCAGCAGTCTGACTAGCGAGCAGTACTTC
>TRBD2|TRBV15|TRBJ2-3|.
CATSRRTSGLTDTQYF
TGTGCCACCAGCAGAAGGACTAGCGGGCTCACAGATACGCAGTATTTT
>.|TRBV18|TRBJ2-1|.
CASSPPGPPYNEQFF
TGTGCCAGCTCACCACCGGGACCGCCTTACAATGAGCAGTTCTTC
>.|TRBV15|TRBJ2-1|.
CATSRGTGTREFF
TGTGCCACCAGCAGAGGAACCGGGACCAGGGAGTTCTTC
>TRBD1|TRBV28|TRBJ1-2|.
CASSPSDRGGYTF
TGTGCCAGCAGTCCTTCGGACAGGGGTGGCTACACCTTC
>TRBD1|TRBV6-5|TRBJ1-1|.
CASRQQGAVTEAFF
TGTGCCAGCAGACAACAGGGGGCGGTAACTGAAGCTTTCTTT
>.|TRBV6-5|TRBJ1-2|.
CATRQTNYGYTF
TGTGCCACCCGACAGACCAACTATGGCTACACCTTC
>TRBD1|TRBV19|TRBJ2-2|.
CASSSQGASTGELFF
TGTGCCAGTAGTAGCCAGGGGGCGTCAACCGGGGAGCTGTTTTTT
>.|TRBV5-1|TRBJ2-7|.
CASSLEGAAEQYF
TGCGCCAGCAGCTTGGAAGGGGCGGCCGAGCAGTACTTC
>TRBD1|TRBV5-1|TRBJ1-4|.
CASSDRDRGARKLFF
TGCGCCAGCAGCGACCGGGACAGAGGGGCGAGGAAACTGTTTTTT
>.|TRBV28|TRBJ1-5|.
CASRRQGSFGNQPQHF
TGTGCCAGCAGACGTCAGGGTTCGTTTGGCAATCAGCCCCAGCATTTT
>.|TRBV18|TRBJ1-5|.
CASSPPGVSNQPQHF
TGTGCCAGCTCACCACCAGGAGTTAGCAATCAGCCCCAGCATTTT
>TRBD2|TRBV7-2|TRBJ2-2|.
CASSSSGRATGELFF
TGTGCCAGCAGCTCGTCGGGGAGGGCGACCGGGGAGCTGTTTTTT
>.|TRBV14|TRBJ2-3|.
CASSQGRGIGTDTQYF
TGTGCCAGCAGCCAAGGGCGAGGGATTGGAACAGATACGCAGTATTTT
>TRBD1|TRBV28|TRBJ2-4|.
CASLDRAGNIQYF
TGTGCCAGCCTCGACAGGGCGGGAAACATTCAGTACTTC
>.|TRBV4-2|TRBJ2-2|.
CASSQVPGSNTGELFF
TGTGCCAGCAGCCAAGTCCCGGGCAGCAACACCGGGGAGCTGTTTTTT
>.|TRBV5-8|TRBJ2-3|.
CASSELGDSSTDTQYF
TGTGCCAGCAGCGAACTAGGGGACTCGAGCACAGATACGCAGTATTTT
>.|TRBV5-8|TRBJ1-5|.
CASSFRDISNQPQHF
TGTGCCAGCAGCTTCCGGGACATTAGCAATCAGCCCCAGCATTTT
>TRBD1|TRBV7-2|TRBJ1-5|.
CASSFAGTGKEPQHF
TGTGCCAGCAGCTTCGCCGGGACAGGGAAAGAGCCCCAGCATTTT
>.|TRBV5-4|TRBJ1-2|.
CASSLPGDYGYTF
TGTGCCAGCAGCTTGCCTGGGGACTATGGCTACACCTTC
>TRBD1|TRBV14|TRBJ2-5|.
CASSQDGTGQETQYF
TGTGCCAGCAGCCAAGATGGGACAGGCCAAGAGACCCAGTACTTC
>TRBD2|TRBV13|TRBJ2-3|once
CASSLRLAPDTQYF
TGTGCCAGCAGCCTAAGACTAGCTCCTGATACGCAGTATTTT
>.|TRBV4-3|TRBJ2-1|once
CASSQARDNEQFF
TGCGCCAGCAGCCAAGCTAGGGACAATGAGCAGTTCTTC
>TRBD1|TRBV7-7|TRBJ2-7|.
CASSAGQVYEQYF
TGTGCCAGCAGCGCCGGACAGGTCTACGAGCAGTACTTC
>.|TRBV19|TRBJ1-5|once
CASSIVGQLNQPQHF
TGTGCCAGTAGTATAGTTGGACAGTTAAATCAGCCCCAGCATTTT
>TRBD1|TRBV7-2|TRBJ2-5|.
CASSKGTGGETQYF
TGTGCCAGCAGCAAGGGGACAGGGGGAGAGACCCAGTACTTC
>.|TRBV7-3|TRBJ2-2|.
CASSPYSAGELFF
TGTGCCAGCAGCCCATACAGCGCCGGGGAGCTGTTTTTT
>TRBD2|TRBV11-3|TRBJ2-2|.
CASSSFSGSTGELFF
TGTGCCAGCAGCTCGTTCAGCGGGAGCACCGGGGAGCTGTTTTTT
>.|TRBV7-9|TRBJ1-2|.
CASSPGGGLGGYTF
TGTGCCAGCAGCCCAGGCGGTGGGCTGGGTGGCTACACCTTC
>.|TRBV28|TRBJ1-5|.
CASSLTGAGNQPQHF
TGTGCCAGCAGTTTAACGGGGGCAGGCAATCAGCCCCAGCATTTT
>.|TRBV5-1|TRBJ2-3|once
CASSLGAHTDTQYF
TGCGCCAGCAGCTTGGGGGCCCACACAGATACGCAGTATTTT
>.|TRBV18|TRBJ2-7|.
CASSPQGRGSMYEQYF
TGTGCCAGCTCACCACAGGGACGGGGGAGTATGTACGAGCAGTACTTC
>.|TRBV7-2|TRBJ2-5|.
CASSLGGKGLNQETQYF
TGTGCCAGCAGCTTAGGGGGAAAGGGGCTTAATCAAGAGACCCAGTACTTC
>.|TRBV7-9|TRBJ1-5|.
CASSIDSQPQHF
TGTGCCAGCAGCATCGACAGTCAGCCCCAGCATTTT
>.|TRBV18|TRBJ1-1|.
CASSPRDGGEAFF
TGTGCCAGCTCACCCCGGGACGGCGGTGAAGCTTTCTTT
>TRBD1|TRBV6-5|TRBJ2-7|once
CASFPPGGGGYEQYF
TGTGCCTCCTTCCCCCCAGGGGGCGGTGGTTACGAGCAGTACTTC
>TRBD1|TRBV7-8|TRBJ1-2|.
CASSLGRGQDGYTF
TGTGCCAGCAGCCTCGGTAGGGGACAGGATGGCTACACCTTC
>TRBD1|TRBV19|TRBJ1-2|.
CASSPTGIVYGYTF
TGTGCCAGTAGTCCGACAGGGATAGTCTATGGCTACACCTTC
>TRBD2|TRBV7-9|TRBJ2-4|.
CASSLGAGGPAKNIQYF
TGTGCCAGCAGCTTGGGAGCGGGAGGGCCGGCCAAAAACATTCAGTACTTC
>.|TRBV15|TRBJ1-2|.
CATSRPTAGYYGYTF
TGTGCCACCAGCAGACCGACAGCAGGATACTATGGCTACACCTTC